This T cell receptor (beta chain) was found in a study of blood T cell repertoires in COVID-19. TCRdb's copy holds only in-frame clones and misses some; the assay was immunoSEQ multiplex PCR. This sample yields tens of thousands of clones, of which about 86% are seen a single time; approximately 15% belongs to the top ten. V lost 5 bases and J lost 1, with 11 bases in between. Germline loops: CDR1 SGHTA, CDR2 FQGNSA. This CDR3 contains 14 residues. V is TRBV7-2 and J is TRBJ1-1; D remains unclear. The sequenced sample was peripheral blood. The source is a woman aged 60-75 years with acute or convalescent COVID-19. The CDR3 loop is CASSDRRGNTEAFF. CDR3 DNA sequence: TGTGCCAGCAGCGACCGCAGAGGGAACACTGAAGCTTTCTTT.